Detailed here is one TCR beta chain. Its cognate antigen has yet to be identified. The record has no base qualities; no much larger clone is one base away. This record comes from a study of CD8 T cells in Susac syndrome (dated by TCRdb to about 2019). Study-wide context: Whether CD8+ T cell activation and differentiation in Susac syndrome was antigen driven was tested using repertoire sequencing. CD8+ T cell repertoire clonality was compared between 12 healthy donors, approximately 14 Susac syndrome patients and 15 multiple sclerosis patients.

General study outcomes and caveats: The number of individuals in the TCR sequencing and HLA analysis was acknowledged as relatively small.

From the cysteine up to the phenylalanine, the CDR3 has a length of 17 residues. Only the CDR3 portion is preserved as DNA: 51 bases, with reading frame beginning at the first base. Ends trimmed: V by 5 bases, J by 0 bases; bases unmatched to a gene: 7. Peripheral blood CD8+ and CD4+ T cells from healthy donors, Susac syndrome patients and multiple sclerosis patients were profiled by high-throughput TCR beta sequencing. The multiple sclerosis controls were treatment-naive patients whose relapsing-remitting disease, either stable or active, fulfilled the revised McDonald criteria. Bulk CD8+ and CD4+ T cells were purified magnetically by negative isolation, whereas CD8+ TEMRA cells were enriched by FACS. Blood was collected in EDTA tubes and processed within 24 hours, with PBMCs isolated through density gradient centrifugation. PBMCs intended for TCR sequencing were frozen in liquid nitrogen and were later thawed in a 37 degrees C water bath. Purity of sorted or isolated CD4+, CD8+ and CD8+ TEMRA cells was at least 90%.

RNA was extracted using the RNeasy kit, and about 0.45 to 1 ug of the RNA was reverse transcribed with random hexamers. The immunoSEQ multiplex PCR assay, covering 54 Vbeta and 13 Jbeta segments, was used to amplify TCR beta CDR3 regions. PCR amplification bias was corrected by using a synthetic template baseline for primer optimization and computational correction. In the source study's methods: Reads were assigned to V, D and J genes according to IMGT and analyzed in immunoSEQ Analyzer, with only productive sequences retained. Clonality was calculated as one minus the Shannon entropy normalized by log2 of the number of productive unique sequences. Public and private clones were assessed among the 100 most prevalent clones of each patient and control. Susac-specific clones were defined as absent from healthy and MS cohorts, 800 to 1,200 published viral clones and other ImmuneACCESS disease sequences. TCRdb cleaned the public reads at Q25 with fastp, built clones with MiXCR and kept in-frame beta chains. Identical CDR3 proteins give one entry, which carries the most common genes and DNA. These V and J calls rely on TCRdb rather than the paper's analysis. Recorded for this sample are a few hundred thousand distinct CDR3 sequences; 92% of them occurred a single time. About 0.13% of the sample belongs to the ten largest clones.

The TCR comes from a human donor with multiple sclerosis. The sample comprised CD8+ T cells from PBMCs. The V and J segments used are TRBV12-3 or TRBV12-4 and TRBJ2-1, with TRBD2 matching 10 junction bases. The CDR3 in this case is CASSPLAGAGSYNEQFF. In nucleotides, the sequence is TGTGCCAGCAGTCCCCTAGCGGGAGCCGGCTCCTACAATGAGCAGTTCTTC.